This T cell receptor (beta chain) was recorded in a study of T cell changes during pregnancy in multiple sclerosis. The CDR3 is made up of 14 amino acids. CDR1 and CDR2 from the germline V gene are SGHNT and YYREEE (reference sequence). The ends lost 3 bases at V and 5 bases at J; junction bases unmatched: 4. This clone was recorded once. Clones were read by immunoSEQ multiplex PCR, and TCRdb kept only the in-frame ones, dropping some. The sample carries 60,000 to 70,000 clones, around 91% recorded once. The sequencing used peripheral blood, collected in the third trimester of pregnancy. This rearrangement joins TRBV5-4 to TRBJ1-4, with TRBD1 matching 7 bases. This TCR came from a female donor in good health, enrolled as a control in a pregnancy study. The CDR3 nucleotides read TGTGCCAGCAGCTGGGGGACAGAGAATGAAAAACTGTTTTTT. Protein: CASSWGTENEKLFF.